These T cell receptor beta chains were read from a single sample in a study of CD8+CD57+ T cells in acquired aplastic anemia. MiXCR, run by TCRdb on the reads, gives a single entry per CDR3 protein. The sample records about 81,000 distinct CDR3 sequences, more than 40% being singletons. Sequencing input: sorted CD4+, CD8+, or CD8+CD57+ T cells (not recorded which) from PBMCs. Source of these receptors: a human donor in good health, serving as a control. The CDR3 runs from the conserved cysteine through the conserved F or W. Fields, in order: clone size, J gene, D gene, V gene, CDR3 DNA, CDR3 protein. The D gene is left open where the match is weak. Clone size is stated in some rows and not others, as once, few, many or a class when expanded.

many TRBJ1-5 NA TRBV5-1 TGCGCCAGCAGCTTGGGGGTCAATAGCAATCAGCCCCAGCATTTT CASSLGVNSNQPQHF
NA TRBJ2-1 TRBD2 TRBV12-3/TRBV12-4 TGTGCCAGCAAGGAAGCGGGGGGGCCGTATGAGCAGTTCTTC CASKEAGGPYEQFF
NA TRBJ1-2 NA TRBV24-1 TGTGCCAGCAGTGAAAGTAGACCGCCCTACACCTTC CASSESRPPYTF
few TRBJ1-1 NA TRBV4-2 TGTGCCAGCAGCTTCGAGGCCGGGATCCAAGAAGCTTTCTTT CASSFEAGIQEAFF
NA TRBJ1-4 NA TRBV6-1 TGTGCCGGGTCGGACAGAGAGAATGAAAAACTGTTTTTT CAGSDRENEKLFF
many TRBJ2-3 NA TRBV6-5 TGTGCCTGCCAGAGTTCAGCGGCAGATACGCAGTATTTT CACQSSAADTQYF
few TRBJ1-2 TRBD1 TRBV24-1 TGTGCCACCAGTTCGGGACAGAACCTTAACTATGGCTACACCTTC CATSSGQNLNYGYTF
many TRBJ1-2 NA TRBV12-3/TRBV12-4 TGTGCCAGCAGTGGGGGCGGAAACTATGGCTACACCTTC CASSGGGNYGYTF
NA TRBJ1-2 NA TRBV15 TGTGCCACCAGCAGAGAGCAGGGCTATGGCTACACCTTC CATSREQGYGYTF
NA TRBJ2-7 NA TRBV2 TGTGCCAGCAGGAGGGGCTACGAGCAGTACTTC CASRRGYEQYF
NA TRBJ2-7 NA TRBV7-9 TGTGCCAGCAAGCCCAACGCGGGCTCCTACGAGCAGTACTTC CASKPNAGSYEQYF
many TRBJ1-2 NA TRBV9 TGTGCCAGCAGCGGACACAGGAAACTCTATGGCTACACCTTC CASSGHRKLYGYTF
NA TRBJ2-5 NA TRBV10-3 TGTGCCATCGGACCGTACCAAGAGACCCAGTACTTC CAIGPYQETQYF
NA TRBJ1-1 NA TRBV6-5 TGTGCCAGCAGGGCAACAGGTGAAGCTTTCTTT CASRATGEAFF
many TRBJ1-3 TRBD1 TRBV7-2 TGTGCCAGCAGCCTGAACCAGGGGGCCGCAGGAAACACCATATATTTT CASSLNQGAAGNTIYF
few TRBJ2-2 TRBD1 TRBV6-1 TGTGCCAGCAAGCTAACAGGGGGCGTTGGGACCGGGGAGCTGTTTTTT CASKLTGGVGTGELFF
many TRBJ2-7 TRBD2 TRBV27 TGTGCCACCTCCCTAAGCCTAGCGGGATACGAGCAGTACTTC CATSLSLAGYEQYF
many TRBJ1-5 TRBD1 TRBV6-1 TGTGCCAGCAGTGGGGGACAGGGGGGACAGCCCCAGCATTTT CASSGGQGGQPQHF
NA TRBJ1-1 NA TRBV19 TGTGCCAGTAGCCTCGTCTGGGTCATGAACACTGAAGCTTTCTTT CASSLVWVMNTEAFF
few TRBJ1-1 TRBD1 TRBV12-3/TRBV12-4 TGTGCCAGCAAATCTCTGACAGGGGGAGAACACGCTGAAGCTTTCTTT CASKSLTGGEHAEAFF
many TRBJ2-5 TRBD2 TRBV12-3/TRBV12-4 TGTGCCAGCAGCCTGGGGAGGGACGTATGGGAGACCCAGTACTTC CASSLGRDVWETQYF
NA TRBJ1-3 TRBD1 TRBV30 TGTGCCTGGAGTGGACAGGGGGCGCGAGGAAACACCATATATTTT CAWSGQGARGNTIYF
few TRBJ1-2 NA TRBV29-1 TGCAGCGTTGCGCTGGAGGACTATGGCTACACCTTC CSVALEDYGYTF
many TRBJ1-1 NA TRBV9 TGTGCCAGCAGTAATTTCCTAGGAGTGAACACTGAAGCTTTCTTT CASSNFLGVNTEAFF
NA TRBJ2-7 NA TRBV29-1 TGCAGCGCCCATACGCGTAGCTCCTACGAGCAGTACTTC CSAHTRSSYEQYF
NA TRBJ1-2 NA TRBV25-1 TGTGCCAGCAGTGAGGGTGGCGGCTACACCTTC CASSEGGGYTF
NA TRBJ2-5 TRBD1 TRBV15 TGTGCCAGCAGCTGGGGACAGGCTCGGGCCCAAGAGACCCAGTACTTC CASSWGQARAQETQYF
NA TRBJ1-4 TRBD1 TRBV2 TGTGCCAGCAGTGAAGGGACAGGAGGTGAAAAACTGTTTTTT CASSEGTGGEKLFF
NA TRBJ1-5 NA TRBV20-1 TGCAGTGCTACATCCTACAGAGGGACCAGGATCCCCCAGCATTTT CSATSYRGTRIPQHF
NA TRBJ2-3 NA TRBV20-1 TGCAGTGCTAGATCCAGGACAGTGAAGGCCACAGATGCGCAGTATTTT CSARSRTVKATDAQYF
NA TRBJ1-1 TRBD1 TRBV6-1 TGTGCCAGCGGAGATGGGACAGGTCTGAACACTGAAGCTTTCTTT CASGDGTGLNTEAFF
NA TRBJ2-5 NA TRBV25-1 TGTGCCAGCAGTGAATCACGACACAACAGAGAGACCCAGTACTTC CASSESRHNRETQYF
few TRBJ2-7 TRBD1 TRBV27 TGTGCCAGCAGTTCCGGGACAGGGACCTCCTACGAGCAGTACTTC CASSSGTGTSYEQYF
NA TRBJ2-7 NA TRBV3-1 TGTGCCAGCAGCCAAGTAGCAGGGACGACCTACGAGCAGTACTTC CASSQVAGTTYEQYF
few TRBJ2-3 NA TRBV2 TGTGCCAGCACCAGGACCACAGATACGCAGTATTTT CASTRTTDTQYF
NA TRBJ2-7 NA TRBV7-3 TGTGCCAGCAGCTCCTCAGGGACCGAGCAGTACTTC CASSSSGTEQYF
many TRBJ1-3 NA TRBV9 TGTGCCAGCAGCGTAGGGGGGGGCACGGGAAACACCATATATTTT CASSVGGGTGNTIYF
NA TRBJ1-1 NA TRBV7-8 TGTGCCAGCAGCTTAGTTGGACAGAACACTGAAGCTTTCTTT CASSLVGQNTEAFF
few TRBJ1-1 TRBD1 TRBV4-1 TGCGCCAGCAGCCAGGGACGGGGACAGATCAACACTGAAGCTTTCTTT CASSQGRGQINTEAFF
many TRBJ1-1 TRBD1 TRBV19 TGTGCCAGTAGGACAGGGGCGAGGTGGACGGGCACTGAAGCTTTCTTT CASRTGARWTGTEAFF
few TRBJ1-1 NA TRBV6-6 TGTGCCAGCAGTCCCGGGGGGAAGAACACTGAAGCTTTCTTT CASSPGGKNTEAFF
many TRBJ1-6 NA TRBV7-9 TGTGCCAGCAGCACCGTGGGCCCTAATTCACCCCTCCACTTT CASSTVGPNSPLHF
once TRBJ1-1 TRBD1 TRBV5-1 TGCGCCAGCAGCTTGGCCCGGACAGGGATGAACACTGAAGCTTTCTTT CASSLARTGMNTEAFF
NA TRBJ1-1 TRBD1 TRBV7-6 TGTGCCAGCAGCTTAGAGGGACAGTACACTGAAGCTTTCTTT CASSLEGQYTEAFF
few TRBJ2-2 TRBD2 TRBV2 TGTGCCAGCGTAGCGGGGGGGAACACCGGGGAGCTGTTTTTT CASVAGGNTGELFF
NA TRBJ1-5 NA TRBV6-1 TGTGCCAGCAGTCCATCCCGCAGGGGAGATCAGCCCCAGCATTTT CASSPSRRGDQPQHF
few TRBJ1-4 TRBD1 TRBV4-1 TGCGCCAGCAGCCGAGATCCTGGGACAGGGGCCCAGGTGGGCGAAAAACTGTTTTTT CASSRDPGTGAQVGEKLFF